These 30 T cell receptor beta chains originate from one sample sequenced in a study of shared clonotypes between healthy human individuals. Generated by immunoSEQ multiplex PCR, the TCRdb table keeps only in-frame clones and is missing some. The data hold more than 2,000,000 clones, with approximately 94% observed a single time. Sequencing was carried out using naive CD4+ T cells sorted from blood. Subset noted: CD45RA+ positively selected. Every receptor here comes from a man younger than 30 in good health.

This chain links TRBV5-1 with TRBJ1-1, with D unresolved. V was trimmed by 3 bases and J by 0 bases, leaving 6 bases between them. Germline CDR1 is SGHRS and CDR2 is YFSETQ. This CDR3 spans 13 amino acids. DNA of the CDR3: TGCGCCAGCAGCTCCGGGGTGAACACTGAAGCTTTCTTT. Protein product: CASSSGVNTEAFF.

This chain links TRBV28 with TRBJ2-2; D is uncertain. The germline V gene encodes CDR1 MDHEN and CDR2 SYDVKM. There are 13 residues in the CDR3. V lost 1 base and J 4 bases, leaving 4 bases between the germline ends. The CDR3 sequence: CASSLSSTGELFF. The CDR3 DNA sequence: TGTGCCAGCAGTTTATCAAGCACCGGGGAGCTGTTTTTT.

This rearrangement joins TRBV6-5 to TRBJ2-7; no clear D. CDR3 length equals 12 residues. The V end lost 6 bases, the J end lost 4 bases, and 10 bases lay between the germline ends. Per the germline V gene, CDR1 is MNHEY and CDR2 is SVGAGI. The CDR3 nucleotides read TGTGCCAGCAGAACTACACAGTACGAGCAGTACTTC. Translation gives CASRTTQYEQYF.

The CDR3, as DNA: TGCGCCAGCAGCCGACAGGGGGTGGCGACTGAAGCTTTCTTT. Residues: CASSRQGVATEAFF. The chain couples TRBV5-1 to TRBJ1-1; 9 nucleotides match TRBD1. Losses at the gene ends were 4 bases for V and 5 bases for J; bases not matched to a gene: 6. CDR3 length: 14 amino acids. Per germline, CDR1 SGHRS and CDR2 YFSETQ.

The chain joins TRBV6-5 to TRBJ2-7; unclear D gene. Germline V lookup: CDR1 MNHEY, CDR2 SVGAGI. Trimming cost V 4 bases and J 4 bases, with 14 bases left between them. This CDR3 spans 14 amino acids. CDR3 nucleotide sequence: TGTGCCAGCAGTTTTTTAGGAACAGCGTACGAGCAGTACTTC. Its protein product is CASSFLGTAYEQYF.

The rearrangement uses TRBV27 and TRBJ1-6; possible D gene TRBD1, 5 bases. The length of the CDR3 is 15 residues. The V gene lost 3 bases and the J gene lost 2 bases, with 8 bases spanning the gap. Germline V lookup: CDR1 MNHEY, CDR2 SMNVEV (reference sequence). The CDR3 DNA reads as TGTGCCAGCAGTTTCAAAGGGGCCTATAATTCACCCCTCCACTTT. This gives the protein CASSFKGAYNSPLHF.

This clone was seen a handful of times. The chain couples TRBV7-9 to TRBJ1-5; no clear D. The CDR3 length is 12 residues. Germline assignment: CDR1 SEHNR and CDR2 FQNEAQ (reference sequence). Between the trimmed V and J ends, which lost 5 bases and 3 bases, there was a span of 5 bases. For the CDR3, the DNA is TGTGCCAGCAGCCACGTCAATCAGCCCCAGCATTTT. Protein sequence: CASSHVNQPQHF.

V and J are TRBV5-1 and TRBJ2-3; weak D call: TRBD1 (6 bases). The length of the CDR3 is 16 residues. V lost 1 base, J lost 1 base, and 13 bases lay in between. The V gene's germline CDR1 is SGHRS and CDR2 YFSETQ. This chain's CDR3 is CASSLQGSGGTDTQYF. In DNA form, the CDR3 reads TGCGCCAGCAGCTTGCAGGGGAGTGGGGGCACAGATACGCAGTATTTT.

The CDR3 DNA reads TGTGCCAGCAGTTACAGCGACAGGCATGGCTATGAGCAGTTCTTC. Translating it yields CASSYSDRHGYEQFF. This chain uses TRBV6-6 with TRBJ2-1, with D possibly matching TRBD1 (6 bases). This CDR3 is built from 15 residues. V was clipped by 2 bases and J by 8 bases, with 16 bases between them. Germline V gives CDR1 MNHNY, CDR2 SVGAGI (reference sequence).

The rearrangement links TRBV20-1 to TRBJ2-7; a possible D gene is TRBD2 (6 bases). Germline V CDR1 and CDR2: DFQATT, SNEGSKA (reference sequence). The V end lost 6 bases, the J end lost 6 bases, and 9 bases lay between the germline ends. CDR3 length equals 10 residues. CDR3 residues: CSARGGEQYF. The CDR3 DNA follows: TGCAGTGCAAGGGGAGGCGAGCAGTACTTC.

As concerns this clone: Within the sample, other DNA sequences also encode this same CDR3. This chain connects TRBV28 to TRBJ1-2, with D maybe TRBD1 (5 bases). The germline gives CDR1 MDHEN, CDR2 SYDVKM. The CDR3 runs to 13 residues. V was cut by 3 bases and J by 4 bases, with 9 bases left in between. CDR3 loop: CASSFGGGYGYTF. The CDR3 DNA sequence: TGTGCCAGCAGTTTCGGGGGAGGCTATGGCTACACCTTC.

V usage is TRBV6-1 and J usage is TRBJ2-3; TRBD2 aligns across 8 bases. After removal of 3 bases from V and 7 bases from J, the junction contained 12 bases not matched to a gene. The CDR3 is 16 residues long. Germline CDR1 MNHNS, CDR2 SASEGT. The CDR3 coding sequence is TGTGCCAGCAGTGATTCCAGCGGGAGCGTTGGCTATACGCAGTATTTT. Translation: CASSDSSGSVGYTQYF.

V and J are TRBV5-1 and TRBJ2-2; possibly TRBD1 for D (5 bases). CDR1 and CDR2 (germline): SGHRS, YFSETQ. CDR3 length equals 17 residues. V gave up 3 bases and J gave up 6 bases, with 21 bases separating them. As DNA, the CDR3 is TGCGCCAGCAGCTCCACTCGACGCCCCGACAGCCCCGGGGAGCTGTTTTTT. Its translation is CASSSTRRPDSPGELFF.

The rearrangement uses TRBV5-6 and TRBJ2-4; a weak D match, TRBD1 (6 bases). Trimming took 1 base from V and 8 from J, leaving 10 bases between them. Germline V gives CDR1 SGHDT, CDR2 YYEEEE. The CDR3 runs 13 residues. The CDR3: CASSLTGFDIQYF. The CDR3 bases are TGTGCCAGCAGCTTGACAGGGTTTGACATTCAGTACTTC.

The J gene is TRBJ2-1, the V gene TRBV5-1; 12 positions match TRBD2. The ends lost 3 bases at V and 5 bases at J; junction bases unmatched: 3. This CDR3 contains 15 residues. Germline V lookup: CDR1 SGHRS, CDR2 YFSETQ. The CDR3 sequence: CASSSRTSGDNEQFF. CDR3 in DNA: TGCGCCAGCAGCTCACGGACTAGCGGGGACAATGAGCAGTTCTTC.

This clone was detected only a few times. The rearrangement links TRBV6-6 to TRBJ1-5; the match to TRBD1 covers 8 bases. Germline loops: CDR1 MNHNY, CDR2 SVGAGI (reference sequence). The V segment lost 7 bases and the J segment 4 bases; nucleotides outside the gene matches: 9. There are 15 residues in the CDR3. CDR3 DNA sequence: TGTGCCAGCACCCGAGGGCAGGGGGCAAATCAGCCCCAGCATTTT. Translation gives CASTRGQGANQPQHF.

The V call is TRBV11-2, the J call TRBJ2-3, with 9 bases fitting TRBD1. Per germline, CDR1 SGHAT and CDR2 FQNNGV. V lost 6 bases to trimming and J lost 2 bases; unmatched junction nucleotides: 6. The CDR3 contains 15 residues. CDR3 DNA sequence: TGTGCCAGCAGTTACGACAGGGGGATCACAGATACGCAGTATTTT. Protein: CASSYDRGITDTQYF. The full variable domain, in which reference TRBV11-2 and TRBJ2-3 provide the parts outside the CDR3, is EAGVAQSPRYKIIEKRQSVAFWCNPISGHATLYWYQQILGQGPKLLIQFQNNGVVDDSQLPKDRFSAERLKGVDSTLKIQPAKLEDSAVYLCASSYDRGITDTQYFGPGTRLTVL.

The V and J genes are TRBV23-1 and TRBJ1-1; 9 positions match TRBD1. TRBV23-1 is flagged as an ORF with uncertain function. V lost 8 bases to trimming and J lost 5 bases; unmatched junction nucleotides: 12. This CDR3 region has 15 residues. CDR3 nucleotide sequence: TGCGCCAGCGGAACAGGGGGCAAATTTCCTACTGAAGCTTTCTTT. Encoded protein: CASGTGGKFPTEAFF.

CDR3 in amino acids: CASSLLWQGSNQPQHF. The CDR3 DNA reads as TGTGCCAGCAGTTTATTATGGCAGGGAAGCAATCAGCCCCAGCATTTT. The chain employs TRBV28 and TRBJ1-5; D is possibly TRBD1 (5 bases). Looked up from germline, CDR1 is MDHEN and CDR2 is SYDVKM. This CDR3 has 16 amino acids. V lost 1 base, J lost 1 base, and 11 bases lay in between.

The chain couples TRBV7-2 to TRBJ2-2; 9 positions match TRBD2. The germline gives CDR1 SGHTA, CDR2 FQGNSA. With V trimmed by 4 bases and J by 2 bases, 5 bases remained unmatched. The CDR3 consists of 16 residues. The DNA for the CDR3 is TGTGCCAGCAGCTCAGCGGGGGGTACCAACACCGGGGAGCTGTTTTTT. This encodes CASSSAGGTNTGELFF. Drawing the rest from reference TRBV7-2 and TRBJ2-2, the complete variable domain is GAGVSQSPSNKVTEKGKDVELRCDPISGHTALYWYRQSLGQGLEFLIYFQGNSAPDKSGLPSDRFSAERTGGSVSTLTIQRTQQEDSAVYLCASSSAGGTNTGELFFGEGSRLTVL.

The V and J genes are TRBV10-1 and TRBJ1-4; unclear D gene. CDR3 size: 13 residues. The germline gives CDR1 WNHNN, CDR2 SYGVQD (reference sequence). Deletions cut 0 bases from V and 4 bases from J, with 3 bases between. CDR3 sequence (DNA): TGCGCCAGCAGTGAGTCAAGTAATGAAAAACTGTTTTTT. Translating it yields CASSESSNEKLFF.

The chain couples TRBV11-2 to TRBJ1-5; D ambiguous. CDR1 and CDR2 (germline): SGHAT, FQNNGV. V was shortened by 5 bases and J by 3 bases, with 8 bases between the two germline ends. This CDR3 region has 13 residues. Written as DNA, the CDR3 is TGTGCCAGCAGCCCTAATCTCAATCAGCCCCAGCATTTT. This translates into CASSPNLNQPQHF.

Points on this clone: Other DNA sequences in the sample encode the same CDR3. V gene TRBV6-5 combines with J gene TRBJ1-3; perhaps TRBD1 as D (5 bases). The ends were cut back, 3 bases at V and 4 bases at J, with 10 bases in the middle. This CDR3 is 14 amino acids long. The germline V gene has CDR1 MNHEY and CDR2 SVGAGI. The CDR3 bases are TGTGCCAGCAGTTATCGGGGGTCAGGAAACACCATATATTTT. Amino acid sequence: CASSYRGSGNTIYF.

The genes are TRBV5-4 and TRBJ2-7; tentative D call: TRBD2 (5 bases). Looked up from germline, CDR1 is SGHNT and CDR2 is YYREEE (reference sequence). The CDR3 runs 16 residues. V dropped 3 bases and J dropped 5 bases, with 21 bases sitting between them. The CDR3 DNA sequence: TGTGCCAGCAGCTCGTGGGCCTTAGGGAGTAACAACGAGCAGTACTTC. Its translation is CASSSWALGSNNEQYF.

The chain is built from TRBV29-1 and TRBJ2-3, with D possibly matching TRBD2 (6 bases). Germline CDR1 and CDR2: SQVTM and ANQGSEA. This CDR3 is 14 amino acids long. With 3 bases removed from V and 1 base from J, the gap between germline ends came to 11 bases. DNA of the CDR3: TGCAGCGTTGATGGTAGCGGCCGCACAGATACGCAGTATTTT. Its translation is CSVDGSGRTDTQYF.

The chain links TRBV5-1 to TRBJ2-5; TRBD2 aligns across 12 bases. Germline V gene sequence: CDR1 SGHRS, CDR2 YFSETQ. The trim removed 0 bases at V and 0 bases at J, leaving 0 bases unmatched. The CDR3 is 16 amino acids. Here the CDR3 DNA reads TGCGCCAGCAGCTTGGGGACTAGCGGGGACCAAGAGACCCAGTACTTC. This encodes CASSLGTSGDQETQYF.

The gene calls are TRBV7-2 and TRBJ2-5, with D possibly being TRBD1 (6 bases). Germline lookup yields CDR1 SGHTA and CDR2 FQGNSA. Trimming stripped 1 base from V and 2 bases from J, with 14 bases between. The CDR3 loop spans 16 amino acids. The CDR3 DNA is TGTGCCAGCAGCTTAGTTGGCAGGGGATGGCAAGAGACCCAGTACTTC. It encodes CASSLVGRGWQETQYF. Full variable domain (rest looked up from reference TRBV7-2 and TRBJ2-5): GAGVSQSPSNKVTEKGKDVELRCDPISGHTALYWYRQSLGQGLEFLIYFQGNSAPDKSGLPSDRFSAERTGGSVSTLTIQRTQQEDSAVYLCASSLVGRGWQETQYFGPGTRLLVL.

CDR3 in DNA: TGTGCCAGCTCACCACTGGTTAACAGGGTAGACAATGAGCAGTTCTTC. Protein sequence: CASSPLVNRVDNEQFF. The chain employs TRBV18 and TRBJ2-1, with a weak D call TRBD1 (6 bases). The CDR3 totals 16 residues. V dropped 1 base and J dropped 5 bases, with 15 bases sitting between them. Looked up from germline, CDR1 is KGHSH and CDR2 is LQKENI.

This chain links TRBV29-1 with TRBJ2-5; the match to TRBD2 covers 7 bases. The J call may be in error: the DNA end matches TRBJ2-7 better. CDR3 length: 12 residues. Germline V gives CDR1 SQVTM, CDR2 ANQGSEA. CDR3 in DNA: TGCAGCGTGGGGGAGGGCGGAGACGAGCAGTACTTC. Translating gives CSVGEGGDEQYF.

The chain employs TRBV5-4 and TRBJ1-2, with 8 bases that match TRBD1. CDR3 size: 14 residues. V shed 4 bases and J 2 bases; nucleotides not matched to a gene: 4. The germline CDR1 and CDR2 sequences are SGHNT and YYREEE (reference sequence). The CDR3 is CASSQGAQNYGYTF. For the CDR3, the DNA is TGTGCCAGCAGCCAGGGGGCGCAAAACTATGGCTACACCTTC.